This T cell receptor beta chain is drawn from a study of cytomegalovirus exposure and HLA in healthy donors. J was trimmed by 0 bases and V by 1 base; bases with no gene match: 6. The CDR3 has 17 residues. Germline V gene data show CDR1 as SGHAT and CDR2 as FQNNGV. Both 60 Vbeta primers and 13 Jbeta primers went into the PCR. Only in-frame clones appear in the TCRdb table, and some are missing; sequencing was by immunoSEQ multiplex PCR. The sample has approximately 190,000 clones; roughly 68% are singletons. This receptor was obtained from a man aged 35-49 years in good health and CMV-seropositive. This chain joins TRBV11-2 and TRBJ2-3; 8 positions agree with TRBD1. The sequenced sample was PBMCs. The CDR3 loop is CASSLGAGGLSTDTQYF. Written as DNA, the CDR3 is TGTGCCAGCAGCTTAGGGGCAGGGGGCCTAAGCACAGATACGCAGTATTTT.